One and the same sample provided the 8 T cell receptor beta chains below, sequenced in a study of T cell responses to AZD1222 COVID-19 vaccine. Assay used: immunoSEQ multiplex PCR; TCRdb lists only in-frame clones, some missing. The data hold 150,000 to 200,000 clones, with roughly 87% observed a single time. The sample in question was peripheral blood, obtained 28 days after the second AZD1222 dose. Receptors were obtained from an adult who received the AZD1222 COVID-19 vaccine.

J is TRBJ2-1 and V is TRBV11-2; D remains unclear. The V gene's germline CDR1 is SGHAT and CDR2 FQNNGV. The V gene lost 3 bases and the J gene lost 5 bases, with 11 bases spanning the gap. The CDR3 loop spans 14 amino acids. The CDR3 DNA is TGTGCCAGCAGCTTTGTTCAGGCAAACAATGAGCAGTTCTTC. Its protein is CASSFVQANNEQFF.

This rearrangement joins TRBV18 to TRBJ1-4; 10 bases map to TRBD1. Per the germline V gene, CDR1 is KGHSH and CDR2 is LQKENI. This CDR3 has 17 residues. Trimming cost V 8 bases and J 0 bases; bases outside gene matches: 9. CDR3 coding DNA: TGTGCCAGCGGGCGGGACAGGGGCCCTTCAACTAATGAAAAACTGTTTTTT. It encodes CASGRDRGPSTNEKLFF.

This chain links TRBV28 with TRBJ1-5, with 7 bases fitting TRBD1. Germline assignment: CDR1 MDHEN and CDR2 SYDVKM. The CDR3 has 16 amino acids. The V and J ends lost 6 bases and 0 bases, in that order; junction bases with no gene match: 8. The CDR3 spells CASSTRGLYSNQPQHF. CDR3 sequence (DNA): TGTGCCAGCAGCACGAGGGGGCTCTATAGCAATCAGCCCCAGCATTTT.

The CDR3 sequence is CASSQGTSGGYEQYF. For the CDR3, the DNA is TGCGCCAGCAGCCAAGGAACTAGCGGGGGTTACGAGCAGTACTTC. V gene TRBV4-1 combines with J gene TRBJ2-7; 11 bases map to TRBD2. Germline V gives CDR1 MGHRA, CDR2 YSYEKL. V gave up 1 base and J gave up 4 bases; unmatched junction bases: 3. The CDR3 sequence is 15 residues long.

The chain has TRBV3-1 (or the pseudogene TRBV3-2) and TRBJ2-2, with D perhaps matching TRBD1 (6 bases). CDR1 is LGHDT and CDR2 is YNNKEL in the germline V gene (reference sequence). The CDR3 contains 15 residues. The V end lost 1 base, the J end lost 8 bases, and 14 bases lay between the germline ends. CDR3 sequence reads: CASSQGTDFAGELFF. The CDR3 DNA reads as TGTGCCAGCAGCCAAGGGACAGATTTTGCTGGGGAGCTGTTTTTT.

The rearrangement links TRBV4-3 to TRBJ1-2; 7 bases are a match to TRBD1. The germline V gene has CDR1 LGHNA and CDR2 YSLEER. V trimming: 2 bases; J trimming: 2 bases; junction bases outside the gene matches: 2. This CDR3 region has 14 residues. CDR3 sequence reads: CASSQFRGNYGYTF. The CDR3 nucleotides read TGCGCCAGCAGCCAATTCAGGGGGAACTATGGCTACACCTTC.

In the case of this clone: At the DNA level, this CDR3 is encoded by other sequences in the same sample as well. The chain couples TRBV5-1 to TRBJ1-1, with 7 bases matching TRBD1. V trimming: 3 bases; J trimming: 1 base; junction bases outside the gene matches: 3. Germline V CDR1 and CDR2: SGHRS, YFSETQ. The CDR3 loop spans 14 amino acids. CDR3 sequence (DNA): TGCGCCAGCAGCTCGGGACAGCCGAACACTGAAGCTTTCTTT. It translates to CASSSGQPNTEAFF.

This chain links TRBV5-1 with TRBJ2-2; D uncertain. The CDR3 is made up of 16 amino acids. V lost 0 bases and J 1 base, leaving 10 bases between the germline ends. The germline V gene encodes CDR1 SGHRS and CDR2 YFSETQ. The CDR3 is CASSLGASMNTGELFF. The CDR3 DNA sequence: TGCGCCAGCAGCTTGGGGGCCTCCATGAACACCGGGGAGCTGTTTTTT.